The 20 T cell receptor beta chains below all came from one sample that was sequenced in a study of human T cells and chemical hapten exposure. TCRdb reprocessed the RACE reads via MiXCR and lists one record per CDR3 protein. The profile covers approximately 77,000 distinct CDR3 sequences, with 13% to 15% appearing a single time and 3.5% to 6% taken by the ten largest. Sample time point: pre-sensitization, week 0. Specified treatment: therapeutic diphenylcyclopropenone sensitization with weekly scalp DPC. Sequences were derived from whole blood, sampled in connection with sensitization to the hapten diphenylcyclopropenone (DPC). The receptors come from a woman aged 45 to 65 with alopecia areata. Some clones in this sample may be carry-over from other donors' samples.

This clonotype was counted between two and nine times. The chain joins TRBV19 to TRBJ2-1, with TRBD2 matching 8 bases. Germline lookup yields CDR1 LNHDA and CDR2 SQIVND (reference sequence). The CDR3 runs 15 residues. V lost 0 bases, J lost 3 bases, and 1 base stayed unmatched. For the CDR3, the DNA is TGTGCCAGTAGTATAGACCGGGAGGGCTACAATGAGCAGTTCTTC. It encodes CASSIDREGYNEQFF.

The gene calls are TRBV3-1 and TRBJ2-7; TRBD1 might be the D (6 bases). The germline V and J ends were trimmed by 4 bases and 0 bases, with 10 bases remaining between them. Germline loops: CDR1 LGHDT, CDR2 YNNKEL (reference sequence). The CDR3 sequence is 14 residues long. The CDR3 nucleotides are TGTGCCAGCAGCCGAGACAGGTTCTCCTACGAGCAGTACTTC. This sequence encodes CASSRDRFSYEQYF.

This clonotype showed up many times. The CDR3 sequence is CASSVGRNTGELFF. The CDR3 DNA reads as TGTGCCAGCAGCGTGGGCCGGAACACCGGGGAGCTGTTTTTT. The chain joins TRBV14 to TRBJ2-2; no clear D. The CDR3 is 14 amino acids. CDR1 SGHDN and CDR2 FVKESK come from the germline V gene. The V end was cut by 5 bases, the J end by 1 base, with 8 bases between.

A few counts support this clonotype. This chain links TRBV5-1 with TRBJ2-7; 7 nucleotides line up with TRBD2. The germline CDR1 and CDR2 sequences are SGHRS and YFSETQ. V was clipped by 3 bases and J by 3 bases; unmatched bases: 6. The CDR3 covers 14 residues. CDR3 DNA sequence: TGCGCCAGCAGCTCCGGGACTAAATTCTACGAGCAGTACTTC. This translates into CASSSGTKFYEQYF.

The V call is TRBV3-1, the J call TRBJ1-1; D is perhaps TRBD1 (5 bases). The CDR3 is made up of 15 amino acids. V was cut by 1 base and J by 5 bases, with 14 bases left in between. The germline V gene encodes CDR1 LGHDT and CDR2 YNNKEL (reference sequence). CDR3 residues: CASSQVPGLPTEAFF. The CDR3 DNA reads TGTGCCAGCAGCCAAGTCCCGGGACTTCCGACTGAAGCTTTCTTT. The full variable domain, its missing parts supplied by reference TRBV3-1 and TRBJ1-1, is DTAVSQTPKYLVTQMGNDKSIKCEQNLGHDTMYWYKQDSKKFLKIMFSYNNKELIINETVPNRFSPKSPDKAHLNLHINSLELGDSAVYFCASSQVPGLPTEAFFGQGTRLTVV.

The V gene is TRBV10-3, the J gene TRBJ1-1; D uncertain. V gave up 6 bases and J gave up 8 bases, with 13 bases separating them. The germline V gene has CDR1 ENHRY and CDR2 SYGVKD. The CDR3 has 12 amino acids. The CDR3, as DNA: TGTGCCATCAGAGGCAGTACGTTAGAAGCTTTCTTT. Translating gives CAIRGSTLEAFF.

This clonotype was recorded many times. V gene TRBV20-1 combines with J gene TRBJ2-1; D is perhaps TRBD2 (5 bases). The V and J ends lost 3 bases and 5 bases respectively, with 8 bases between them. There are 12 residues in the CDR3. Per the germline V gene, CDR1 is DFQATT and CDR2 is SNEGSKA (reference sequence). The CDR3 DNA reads TGCAGTGCTAGTCGAGGGCACAATGAGCAGTTCTTC. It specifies CSASRGHNEQFF.

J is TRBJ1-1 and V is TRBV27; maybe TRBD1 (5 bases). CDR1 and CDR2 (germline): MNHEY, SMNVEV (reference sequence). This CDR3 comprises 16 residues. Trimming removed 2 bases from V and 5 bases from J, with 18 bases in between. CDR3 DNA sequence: TGTGCCAGCAGTTTAGCTGGATCGTTGCGACAGACTGAAGCTTTCTTT. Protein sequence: CASSLAGSLRQTEAFF.

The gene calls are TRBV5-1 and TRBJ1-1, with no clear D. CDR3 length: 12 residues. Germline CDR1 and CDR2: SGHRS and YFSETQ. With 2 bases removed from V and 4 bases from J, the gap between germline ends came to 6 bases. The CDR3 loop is CASSFPGTEAFF. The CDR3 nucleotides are TGCGCCAGCAGCTTCCCTGGCACTGAAGCTTTCTTT.

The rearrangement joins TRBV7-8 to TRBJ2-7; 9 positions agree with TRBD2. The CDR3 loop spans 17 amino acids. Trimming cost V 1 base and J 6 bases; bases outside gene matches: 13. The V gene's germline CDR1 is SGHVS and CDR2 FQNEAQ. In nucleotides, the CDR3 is TGTGCCAGCAGCTTAGTTCAGGCTAGCGGGACATCTATCGAGCAGTACTTC. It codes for CASSLVQASGTSIEQYF.

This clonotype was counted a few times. The CDR3 sequence: CASSGKGQDTQYF. The CDR3 nucleotides read TGTGCCAGCAGCGGAAAGGGGCAAGATACGCAGTATTTT. The V gene is TRBV7-2, the J gene TRBJ2-3; D is possibly TRBD1 (5 bases). V was clipped by 5 bases and J by 5 bases, with 11 bases between them. The germline gives CDR1 SGHTA, CDR2 FQGNSA. This CDR3 has 13 amino acids.

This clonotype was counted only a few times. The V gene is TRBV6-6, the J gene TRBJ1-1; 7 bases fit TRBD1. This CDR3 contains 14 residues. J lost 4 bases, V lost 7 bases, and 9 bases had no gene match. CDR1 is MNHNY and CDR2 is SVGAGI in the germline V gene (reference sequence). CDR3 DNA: TGTGCCAGCACCCCCGGAGGGGGCGGCACTGAAGCTTTCTTT. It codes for CASTPGGGGTEAFF.

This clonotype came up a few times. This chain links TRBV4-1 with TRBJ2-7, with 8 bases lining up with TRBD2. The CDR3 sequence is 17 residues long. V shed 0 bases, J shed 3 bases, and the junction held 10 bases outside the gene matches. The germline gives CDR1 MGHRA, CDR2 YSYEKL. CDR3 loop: CASSQEARSGSLYEQYF. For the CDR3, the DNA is TGCGCCAGCAGCCAAGAGGCGAGAAGCGGGAGTCTCTACGAGCAGTACTTC.

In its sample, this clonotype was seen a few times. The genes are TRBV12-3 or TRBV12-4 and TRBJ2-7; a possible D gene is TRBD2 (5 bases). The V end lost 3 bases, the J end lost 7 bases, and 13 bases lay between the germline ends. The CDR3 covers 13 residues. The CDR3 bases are TGTGCCAGCAGTTTCAGCGGACCGTGGGAGCAGTACTTC. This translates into CASSFSGPWEQYF.

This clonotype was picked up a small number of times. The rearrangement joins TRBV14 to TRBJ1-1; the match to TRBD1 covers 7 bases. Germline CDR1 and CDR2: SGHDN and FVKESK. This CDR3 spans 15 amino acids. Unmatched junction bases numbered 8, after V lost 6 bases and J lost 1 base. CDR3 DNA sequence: TGTGCCAGCAGTTTGACGGGACAGAAGAACACTGAAGCTTTCTTT. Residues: CASSLTGQKNTEAFF.

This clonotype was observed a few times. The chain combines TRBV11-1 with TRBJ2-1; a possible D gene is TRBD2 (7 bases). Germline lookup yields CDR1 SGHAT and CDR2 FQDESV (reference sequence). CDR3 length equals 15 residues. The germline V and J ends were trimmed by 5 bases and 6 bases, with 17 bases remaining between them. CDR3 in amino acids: CASSPKAGTRNEQFF. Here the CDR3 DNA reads TGTGCCAGCAGCCCCAAAGCGGGGACACGCAATGAGCAGTTCTTC. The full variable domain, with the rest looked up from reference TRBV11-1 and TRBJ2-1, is EAEVAQSPRYKITEKSQAVAFWCDPISGHATLYWYRQILGQGPELLVQFQDESVVDDSQLPKDRFSAERLKGVDSTLKIQPAELGDSAMYLCASSPKAGTRNEQFFGPGTRLTVL.

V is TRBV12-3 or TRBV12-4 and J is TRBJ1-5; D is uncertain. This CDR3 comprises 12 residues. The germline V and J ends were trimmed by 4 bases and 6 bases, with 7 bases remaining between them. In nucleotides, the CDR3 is TGTGCCAGCAGTTCGGCCCGTCAGCCCCAGCATTTT. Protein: CASSSARQPQHF.

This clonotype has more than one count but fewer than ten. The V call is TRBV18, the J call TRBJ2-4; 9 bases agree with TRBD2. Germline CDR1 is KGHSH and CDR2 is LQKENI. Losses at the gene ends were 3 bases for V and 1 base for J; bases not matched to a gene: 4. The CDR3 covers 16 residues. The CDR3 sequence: CASSPSSGTAKNIQYF. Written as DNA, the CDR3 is TGTGCCAGCTCACCTTCTAGCGGGACGGCCAAAAACATTCAGTACTTC.

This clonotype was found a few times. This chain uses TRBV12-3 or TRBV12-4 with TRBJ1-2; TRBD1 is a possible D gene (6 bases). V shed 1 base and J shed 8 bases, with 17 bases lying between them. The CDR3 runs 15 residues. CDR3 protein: CASSLDGGAISGYTF. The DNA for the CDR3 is TGTGCCAGCAGTTTAGACGGGGGCGCAATATCGGGCTACACCTTC.

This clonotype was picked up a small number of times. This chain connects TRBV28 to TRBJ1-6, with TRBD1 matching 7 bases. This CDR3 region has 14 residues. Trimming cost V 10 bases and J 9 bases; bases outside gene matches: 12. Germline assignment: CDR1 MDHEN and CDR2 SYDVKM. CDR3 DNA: TGTGCCACGGACCGGGACAGAAAAGGTTCACCCCTCCACTTT. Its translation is CATDRDRKGSPLHF.